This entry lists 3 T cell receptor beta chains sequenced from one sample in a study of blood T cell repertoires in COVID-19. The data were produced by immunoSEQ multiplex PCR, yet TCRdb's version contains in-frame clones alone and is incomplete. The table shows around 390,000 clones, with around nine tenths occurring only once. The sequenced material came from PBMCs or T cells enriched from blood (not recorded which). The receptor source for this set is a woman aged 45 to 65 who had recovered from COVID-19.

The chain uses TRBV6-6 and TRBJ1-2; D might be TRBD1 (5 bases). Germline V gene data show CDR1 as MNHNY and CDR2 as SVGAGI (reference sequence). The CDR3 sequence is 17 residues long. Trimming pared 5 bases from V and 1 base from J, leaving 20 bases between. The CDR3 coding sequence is TGTGCCAGCAGTCCCGAGCGGGGGGGGACCTTTAACTATGGCTACACCTTC. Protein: CASSPERGGTFNYGYTF.

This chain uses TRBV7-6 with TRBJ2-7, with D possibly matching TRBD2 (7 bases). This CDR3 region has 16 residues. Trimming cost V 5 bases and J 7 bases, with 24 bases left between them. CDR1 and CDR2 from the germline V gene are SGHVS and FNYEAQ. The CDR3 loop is CASSPLGLGGAREQYF. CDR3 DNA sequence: TGTGCCAGCAGCCCGTTGGGGCTGGGGGGGGCTCGGGAGCAGTACTTC.

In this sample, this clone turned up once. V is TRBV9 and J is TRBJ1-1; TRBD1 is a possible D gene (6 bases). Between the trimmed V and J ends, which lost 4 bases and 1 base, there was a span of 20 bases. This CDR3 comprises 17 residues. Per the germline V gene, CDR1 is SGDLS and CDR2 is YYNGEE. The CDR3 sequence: CASSIVGHLFPNTEAFF. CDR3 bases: TGTGCCAGCAGCATCGTGGGACATCTATTCCCGAACACTGAAGCTTTCTTT.